This T cell receptor (beta chain) stems from a study of cytomegalovirus exposure and HLA in healthy donors. Notes on this clone: The antigen is unknown.

The donors were members of the roughly 120-subject validation cohort (separate from the approximately 670-subject first cohort). The repertoire was sequenced with immunoSEQ multiplex PCR; TCRdb's copy has only in-frame clones and lacks some. The table lists tens of thousands of clones, over 85% of them singletons. Trimming pared 4 bases from V and 4 bases from J, leaving 14 bases between. CDR1 is GTSNPN and CDR2 is SVGIG in the germline V gene (reference sequence). The CDR3 runs 14 residues. Study outcomes and limitations: Subsequent analysis showed first-cohort TCR clusters tending to co-occur in 120 validation repertoires.

The sample taken for sequencing was PBMCs. The J gene is TRBJ1-3, the V gene TRBV30, with TRBD1 as a possible D gene (6 bases). The sequence was collected from a woman aged 18-29 years in good health and CMV-seropositive. The CDR3: CAWTHPGAGNTIYF. In DNA form, the CDR3 reads TGTGCCTGGACCCACCCAGGGGCCGGAAACACCATATATTTT.